Following are 27 T cell receptor beta chains from one sample sequenced in a study of blood T cell repertoires in COVID-19. Assay: immunoSEQ multiplex PCR; the TCRdb copy retains only in-frame clones and omits some. The data contain some 110,000 clones, about 88% of them seen just once; the ten biggest clones take up roughly 1.4%. Material: peripheral blood. These receptors came from a man aged 35-49 years with acute or convalescent COVID-19.

The J gene is TRBJ2-7, the V gene TRBV30; D perhaps matches TRBD2 (6 bases). The CDR3 contains 15 residues. Germline lookup yields CDR1 GTSNPN and CDR2 SVGIG (reference sequence). Trimming stripped 5 bases from V and 0 bases from J, with 17 bases between. The CDR3 protein is CAWSFPGLTSYEQYF. As DNA, the CDR3 is TGTGCCTGGTCCTTCCCGGGACTTACCTCCTACGAGCAGTACTTC.

The chain links TRBV10-3 to TRBJ2-6; D uncertain. The CDR3 is made up of 16 amino acids. CDR1 is ENHRY and CDR2 is SYGVKD in the germline V gene. With 0 bases removed from V and 3 bases from J, the gap between germline ends came to 9 bases. In nucleotides, the CDR3 is TGTGCCATCAGTGAGTCGATCAGGATTGGGGCCAACGTCCTGACTTTC. Amino acid sequence: CAISESIRIGANVLTF.

The chain combines TRBV30 with TRBJ2-4; the match to TRBD1 covers 7 bases. The V segment lost 5 bases and the J segment 8 bases; nucleotides outside the gene matches: 9. There are 13 residues in the CDR3. Germline values: CDR1 GTSNPN, CDR2 SVGIG (reference sequence). This CDR3 reads CAWGRQGIDIQYF. For the CDR3, the DNA is TGTGCCTGGGGGAGACAGGGTATAGACATTCAGTACTTC.

The chain combines TRBV30 with TRBJ2-3; the match to TRBD2 covers 7 bases. Germline CDR1 GTSNPN, CDR2 SVGIG (reference sequence). With 3 bases clipped from V and 0 bases from J, the junction kept 6 bases outside the gene matches. This CDR3 contains 15 residues. Here the CDR3 reads CAWSRGGTSTDTQYF. CDR3 sequence (DNA): TGTGCCTGGAGCCGGGGAGGGACTAGCACAGATACGCAGTATTTT.

This clone showed up just once. The chain combines TRBV7-2 with TRBJ2-1; D may be TRBD1 (5 bases). Per the germline V gene, CDR1 is SGHTA and CDR2 is FQGNSA. V gave up 0 bases and J gave up 3 bases, with 6 bases separating them. The CDR3 contains 14 residues. The CDR3 DNA reads as TGTGCCAGCAGCTTAGCCCAGGGCTACAATGAGCAGTTCTTC. The encoded protein is CASSLAQGYNEQFF.

The rearrangement joins TRBV3-1 (or the pseudogene TRBV3-2) to TRBJ2-2; 9 positions agree with TRBD2. Trimming removed 0 bases from V and 5 bases from J; junction bases left unmatched: 4. This CDR3 contains 16 residues. The germline CDR1 and CDR2 sequences are LGHDT and YNNKEL (reference sequence). CDR3 amino acids: CASSQDSGGKTGELFF. Here the CDR3 DNA reads TGTGCCAGCAGCCAAGATAGCGGGGGCAAAACCGGGGAGCTGTTTTTT.

The table lists this clone with a count of one. This chain connects TRBV4-1 to TRBJ1-6; TRBD1 aligns across 7 bases. The CDR3 has 15 amino acids. The V segment lost 3 bases and the J segment 5 bases; nucleotides outside the gene matches: 4. Germline V lookup: CDR1 MGHRA, CDR2 YSYEKL. The CDR3 DNA reads as TGCGCCAGCAGCCATCCCGGACAGGATAATTCACCCCTCCACTTT. Its protein product is CASSHPGQDNSPLHF.

V gene TRBV30 combines with J gene TRBJ1-5, with 10 bases identical to TRBD1. Germline V gene data show CDR1 as GTSNPN and CDR2 as SVGIG (reference sequence). J was trimmed by 9 bases and V by 2 bases; bases with no gene match: 7. There are 14 residues in the CDR3. This chain's CDR3 is CAWSTGQGVGPQHF. The CDR3 DNA is TGTGCCTGGAGTACTGGACAGGGGGTAGGGCCCCAGCATTTT.

The chain's CDR3 is CASSLLGLGQGARGEQFF. CDR3 in DNA: TGTGCCAGCAGCCTTCTCGGTTTGGGACAGGGGGCTAGGGGTGAGCAGTTCTTC. The chain links TRBV11-2 to TRBJ2-1, with 12 bases lining up with TRBD1. The V segment lost 5 bases and the J segment 9 bases; nucleotides outside the gene matches: 17. CDR3 length equals 18 residues. CDR1 and CDR2 from the germline V gene are SGHAT and FQNNGV.

This chain links TRBV11-2 with TRBJ2-4; tentative D call: TRBD1 (5 bases). CDR3 length equals 15 residues. Deletions cut 5 bases from V and 7 bases from J, with 18 bases between. Germline-derived CDR1 and CDR2 are SGHAT and FQNNGV. The CDR3 DNA reads TGTGCCAGCAGCCCCCCGGTTAGGCCAGGGAACATTCAGTACTTC. As protein: CASSPPVRPGNIQYF.

This clone was observed once. The chain joins TRBV6-6 to TRBJ2-7; 13 bases match TRBD2. Germline V gene data show CDR1 as MNHNY and CDR2 as SVGAGI (reference sequence). The ends lost 4 bases at V and 3 bases at J; junction bases unmatched: 3. The CDR3 runs to 15 residues. Here the CDR3 reads CASSSTSGRGYEQYF. Written as DNA, the CDR3 is TGTGCCAGCAGTTCAACTAGCGGGAGGGGCTACGAGCAGTACTTC.

The V gene is TRBV2, the J gene TRBJ1-4; 9 bases fit TRBD1. This CDR3 is 13 amino acids long. From germline, CDR1 is SNHLY and CDR2 FYNNEI. Germline trimming cut 3 bases from V and 10 bases from J; bases unmatched to any gene: 3. CDR3 sequence: CASSEGQGRKLFF. The CDR3 DNA sequence: TGTGCCAGCAGTGAGGGACAGGGCCGAAAACTGTTTTTT.

The J gene is TRBJ2-1, the V gene TRBV5-6, with 7 bases aligning to TRBD1. This CDR3 is built from 16 residues. V trimming: 4 bases; J trimming: 0 bases; junction bases outside the gene matches: 7. The germline V gene encodes CDR1 SGHDT and CDR2 YYEEEE. CDR3 sequence reads: CASSPMTGSSYNEQFF. The DNA for the CDR3 is TGTGCCAGCAGCCCGATGACAGGGAGCTCCTACAATGAGCAGTTCTTC.

The rearrangement uses TRBV7-9 and TRBJ2-3, with 8 bases lining up with TRBD2. Germline-derived CDR1 and CDR2 are SEHNR and FQNEAQ (reference sequence). The CDR3 length is 14 residues. The trim removed 5 bases at V and 1 base at J, leaving 2 bases unmatched. Here the CDR3 reads CASSRRGGTDTQYF. CDR3 in DNA: TGTGCCAGCAGCCGGCGGGGGGGCACAGATACGCAGTATTTT. The full variable domain, with the rest looked up from reference TRBV7-9 and TRBJ2-3, is DTGVSQNPRHKITKRGQNVTFRCDPISEHNRLYWYRQTLGQGPEFLTYFQNEAQLEKSRLLSDRFSAERPKGSFSTLEIQRTEQGDSAMYLCASSRRGGTDTQYFGPGTRLTVL.

The chain employs TRBV24-1 and TRBJ2-1, with 8 bases identical to TRBD2. V shed 4 bases and J 0 bases; nucleotides not matched to a gene: 13. Germline-derived CDR1 and CDR2 are KGHDR and SFDVKD. This CDR3 is built from 19 residues. For the CDR3, the DNA is TGTGCCACCAGTGACCAGCCCGGGGGGGACCGTTTCTCCTACAATGAGCAGTTCTTC. Protein: CATSDQPGGDRFSYNEQFF.

A few counts support this clone. J is TRBJ2-7 and V is TRBV30; 7 nucleotides agree with TRBD2. CDR1 is GTSNPN and CDR2 is SVGIG in the germline V gene (reference sequence). The CDR3 covers 15 residues. J gave up 5 bases and V 3 bases, and 13 bases lay outside the gene matches. CDR3 sequence: CAWREFGLGVDEQYF. Written as DNA, the CDR3 is TGTGCCTGGAGAGAATTCGGACTAGGGGTCGACGAGCAGTACTTC.

The rearrangement links TRBV5-8 to TRBJ2-2; D is perhaps TRBD1 (6 bases). The CDR3 is made up of 17 amino acids. Germline V CDR1 and CDR2: SGHTS, YDEGEE. V was pared by 5 bases and J by 2 bases, with 19 bases between. The CDR3 DNA reads TGTGCCAGCAGACGAAATACCGGGACATTAAACACCGGGGAGCTGTTTTTT. This translates into CASRRNTGTLNTGELFF.

The chain combines TRBV18 with TRBJ1-5; 10 bases fit TRBD1. The ends lost 3 bases at V and 3 bases at J; junction bases unmatched: 8. The CDR3 length is 17 residues. Germline values: CDR1 KGHSH, CDR2 LQKENI. CDR3 bases: TGTGCCAGCTCACCTACCCGGACAGGGGGTTCCAATCAGCCCCAGCATTTT. It encodes CASSPTRTGGSNQPQHF.

This chain joins TRBV2 and TRBJ1-1; 7 positions agree with TRBD1. The CDR3 runs to 14 residues. The junction had 4 bases not matched to a gene; V was cut back by 5 bases and J by 1 base. Germline-derived CDR1 and CDR2 are SNHLY and FYNNEI. CDR3 in amino acids: CASSLRTGNTEAFF. CDR3 in DNA: TGTGCCAGCAGTTTACGGACAGGGAACACTGAAGCTTTCTTT.

The genes are TRBV30 and TRBJ1-2, with D possibly being TRBD1 (5 bases). CDR1 is GTSNPN, CDR2 SVGIG, per germline (reference sequence). The CDR3 covers 13 residues. Trimming took off 3 bases at V and 4 bases at J, with 12 bases between the two ends. Here the CDR3 reads CAWRATAAYGYTF. The CDR3, as DNA: TGTGCCTGGAGAGCGACAGCTGCCTATGGCTACACCTTC.

This rearrangement joins TRBV20-1 to TRBJ2-7, with D possibly being TRBD2 (5 bases). V was shortened by 3 bases and J by 2 bases, with 11 bases between the two germline ends. The CDR3 loop spans 13 amino acids. Looked up from germline, CDR1 is DFQATT and CDR2 is SNEGSKA (reference sequence). CDR3 sequence (DNA): TGCAGTGCTAGTGGACTTTCTGCCTACGAGCAGTACTTC. Translation: CSASGLSAYEQYF.

The J gene is TRBJ2-1, the V gene TRBV18, with D maybe TRBD2 (6 bases). The germline gives CDR1 KGHSH, CDR2 LQKENI. CDR3 length: 18 residues. Trimming removed 5 bases at V and 0 bases at J, with 20 bases between. CDR3: CASSSAGRSGSSYNEQFF. The DNA of the CDR3 is TGTGCCAGCTCATCAGCGGGTCGTAGCGGCTCCTCCTACAATGAGCAGTTCTTC.

This clone appeared a single time. The chain employs TRBV11-2 and TRBJ2-1; 10 bases align to TRBD1. Trimming cost V 5 bases and J 3 bases; bases outside gene matches: 16. The CDR3 consists of 19 residues. Germline V gene lookup returns CDR1 SGHAT and CDR2 FQNNGV. The CDR3 bases are TGTGCCAGCAGCCATCCCGGGACAGGGGTACCCCTTTACTACAATGAGCAGTTCTTC. Its protein product is CASSHPGTGVPLYYNEQFF. Variable domain in full (rest from reference TRBV11-2 and TRBJ2-1): EAGVAQSPRYKIIEKRQSVAFWCNPISGHATLYWYQQILGQGPKLLIQFQNNGVVDDSQLPKDRFSAERLKGVDSTLKIQPAKLEDSAVYLCASSHPGTGVPLYYNEQFFGPGTRLTVL.

The chain couples TRBV6-5 to TRBJ2-2; D perhaps matches TRBD2 (6 bases). The CDR3 consists of 14 residues. Trimming stripped 10 bases from V and 6 bases from J, with 18 bases between. Looked up from germline, CDR1 is MNHEY and CDR2 is SVGAGI. This CDR3 reads CATRWGGEAGELFF. Written as DNA, the CDR3 is TGTGCCACGAGGTGGGGCGGGGAGGCCGGGGAGCTGTTTTTT.

The sample holds a few counts of this clone. The genes are TRBV6-5 and TRBJ1-1, with D unclear. CDR1 is MNHEY and CDR2 is SVGAGI in the germline V gene. V dropped 1 base and J dropped 3 bases, with 6 bases sitting between them. This CDR3 spans 13 amino acids. The CDR3 protein is CASSYWRDTEAFF. CDR3 coding DNA: TGTGCCAGCAGTTACTGGCGGGACACTGAAGCTTTCTTT.

The chain is built from TRBV11-2 and TRBJ2-5, with a tentative D call TRBD2 (5 bases). Germline assignment: CDR1 SGHAT and CDR2 FQNNGV. The V end lost 5 bases, the J end lost 3 bases, and 16 bases lay between the germline ends. CDR3 length equals 15 residues. CDR3 sequence: CASSQDLTREETQYF. The CDR3 nucleotides read TGTGCCAGCAGCCAGGACTTGACGCGAGAAGAGACCCAGTACTTC.

The chain combines TRBV10-3 with TRBJ2-7, with 11 bases lining up with TRBD2. After removal of 6 bases from V and 4 bases from J, the junction contained 5 bases not matched to a gene. The CDR3 loop spans 14 amino acids. In germline, CDR1 is ENHRY, CDR2 SYGVKD. CDR3 sequence reads: CAIRASGGRYEQYF. The CDR3 bases are TGTGCCATCAGGGCTAGCGGGGGGAGATACGAGCAGTACTTC.